One sample yielded the 21 T cell receptor beta chains listed below, sequenced in a study of cytomegalovirus exposure and HLA in healthy donors. Primers: 60 Vbeta forward and 13 Jbeta reverse. The table came from immunoSEQ multiplex PCR; TCRdb's copy has only in-frame clones and leaves some out. The sample consists of around 300,000 clones, about four fifths of them appearing once. Sequencing input: PBMCs. These receptors originate from a middle-aged woman in good health and CMV-seropositive.

The gene calls are TRBV6-5 and TRBJ1-2; D may be TRBD1 (6 bases). The germline CDR1 and CDR2 sequences are MNHEY and SVGAGI. The CDR3 runs 13 residues. The V end lost 5 bases, the J end lost 7 bases, and 14 bases lay between the germline ends. This chain's CDR3 is CASSDRSRAGYTF. Written as DNA, the CDR3 is TGTGCCAGCAGTGACAGGAGCCGGGCTGGCTACACCTTC.

The J gene is TRBJ2-2, the V gene TRBV29-1; 9 bases match TRBD1. Germline CDR1 and CDR2: SQVTM and ANQGSEA. The CDR3 length is 15 residues. Losses at the gene ends were 7 bases for V and 6 bases for J; bases not matched to a gene: 12. The CDR3 loop reads CSARIGQGTPGELFF. The CDR3 nucleotides read TGCAGCGCTAGAATCGGACAGGGGACGCCCGGGGAGCTGTTTTTT.

The chain links TRBV11-2 to TRBJ2-2; D is possibly TRBD2 (6 bases). The CDR3 loop spans 16 amino acids. The V gene lost 5 bases and the J gene lost 0 bases, with 13 bases spanning the gap. Germline V lookup: CDR1 SGHAT, CDR2 FQNNGV. This chain's CDR3 is CASSLRGTPNTGELFF. In DNA, the CDR3 is TGTGCCAGCAGCCTACGGGGGACGCCGAACACCGGGGAGCTGTTTTTT.

The genes are TRBV29-1 and TRBJ2-7; no clear D gene. V lost 4 bases to trimming and J lost 2 bases, with 9 bases between them. CDR3 size: 12 residues. Germline CDR1 is SQVTM and CDR2 is ANQGSEA. The CDR3 protein is CSVVLRTYEQYF. Written as DNA, the CDR3 is TGCAGCGTTGTTCTAAGAACCTACGAGCAGTACTTC.

V and J are TRBV9 and TRBJ2-3; 13 nucleotides match TRBD2. With V trimmed by 3 bases and J by 2 bases, 3 bases remained unmatched. Germline CDR1 is SGDLS and CDR2 is YYNGEE. This CDR3 comprises 16 residues. As DNA, the CDR3 is TGTGCCAGCAGCGATGGGACTAGCGGGGTCACAGATACGCAGTATTTT. Its translation is CASSDGTSGVTDTQYF.

The CDR3 coding sequence is TGTGCCAGCAGCTTTTGGGGACAGAACTACGAGCAGTACTTC. It encodes CASSFWGQNYEQYF. The chain couples TRBV11-2 to TRBJ2-7, with TRBD1 identical over 7 bases. With 3 bases clipped from V and 3 bases from J, the junction kept 5 bases outside the gene matches. CDR1 SGHAT and CDR2 FQNNGV come from the germline V gene. This CDR3 comprises 14 residues.

The rearrangement links TRBV6-5 to TRBJ1-4; the D is unclear. This CDR3 is built from 15 residues. V gave up 0 bases and J gave up 0 bases, with 5 bases separating them. Germline values: CDR1 MNHEY, CDR2 SVGAGI. The CDR3 sequence: CASSYSSSTNEKLFF. In DNA form, the CDR3 reads TGTGCCAGCAGTTACTCAAGCTCAACTAATGAAAAACTGTTTTTT.

The chain combines TRBV6-1 with TRBJ2-3, with 8 positions matching TRBD2. From germline, CDR1 is MNHNS and CDR2 SASEGT. The V segment lost 3 bases and the J segment 2 bases; nucleotides outside the gene matches: 7. The CDR3 is 16 residues long. The CDR3 DNA follows: TGTGCCAGCAGTGATCCAAGCGGGAGCCCCACAGATACGCAGTATTTT. Its protein product is CASSDPSGSPTDTQYF.

The genes are TRBV28 and TRBJ2-1; 8 nucleotides line up with TRBD2. This CDR3 region has 15 residues. The V gene's germline CDR1 is MDHEN and CDR2 SYDVKM. The trim removed 6 bases at V and 0 bases at J, leaving 4 bases unmatched. The CDR3 reads CASSGTSLSYNEQFF. The CDR3 region has the DNA TGTGCCAGCAGCGGGACTAGTCTCTCCTACAATGAGCAGTTCTTC.

In its sample, this clone was seen a few times. The chain recombines TRBV5-1 with TRBJ2-1, with a weak D call TRBD2 (5 bases). CDR3 length equals 12 residues. With 2 bases removed from V and 8 bases from J, the gap between germline ends came to 8 bases. Germline-derived CDR1 and CDR2 are SGHRS and YFSETQ. CDR3 sequence reads: CASSFSSHEQFF. CDR3 nucleotides: TGCGCCAGCAGCTTCTCTAGCCATGAGCAGTTCTTC.

In DNA form, the CDR3 reads TGTGCCAGCAGCTTGTCATCTAAGCAGGCCAACTATGGCTACACCTTC. Residues: CASSLSSKQANYGYTF. The chain carries TRBV5-5 and TRBJ1-2; D not certain. The CDR3 is 16 amino acids. Germline values: CDR1 SGHKS, CDR2 YYEKEE (reference sequence). The V gene lost 1 base and the J gene lost 2 bases, with 15 bases spanning the gap.

V and J are TRBV5-4 and TRBJ2-5, with 8 positions matching TRBD2. The CDR3 loop spans 16 amino acids. J was trimmed by 5 bases and V by 4 bases; bases with no gene match: 13. Per germline, CDR1 SGHNT and CDR2 YYREEE (reference sequence). The CDR3 DNA reads TGTGCCAGCAGCCCGGAAGTCGGCGGGAGGTTCGAGACCCAGTACTTC. Its protein product is CASSPEVGGRFETQYF.

This rearrangement joins TRBV7-9 to TRBJ2-2, with D uncertain. The CDR3 is made up of 17 amino acids. The ends were cut back, 1 base at V and 0 bases at J, with 12 bases in the middle. Looked up from germline, CDR1 is SEHNR and CDR2 is FQNEAQ (reference sequence). In nucleotides, the CDR3 is TGTGCCAGCAGCTTAGAAGGCTGGAGCACGAACACCGGGGAGCTGTTTTTT. Translated: CASSLEGWSTNTGELFF.

The chain recombines TRBV28 with TRBJ2-7; the D is unclear. The germline V gene has CDR1 MDHEN and CDR2 SYDVKM. The CDR3 length is 14 residues. V dropped 3 bases and J dropped 4 bases, with 13 bases sitting between them. The CDR3 is CASSLGPLAYEQYF. CDR3 coding DNA: TGTGCCAGCAGTTTGGGCCCCCTGGCTTACGAGCAGTACTTC.

CDR3 in DNA: TGTGCCAGCAGCCTGGGACTGCAAGAGACCCAGTACTTC. Translated, it gives CASSLGLQETQYF. V and J are TRBV7-9 and TRBJ2-5, with a weak D call TRBD2 (6 bases). The CDR3 loop spans 13 amino acids. The germline V gene has CDR1 SEHNR and CDR2 FQNEAQ (reference sequence). Trimming shortened V by 5 bases and J by 2 bases, and 9 bases separated the two germline ends.

As concerns this clone: Distinct nucleotide sequences in the sample also encode this CDR3. The chain couples TRBV6-5 to TRBJ1-2; D is undetermined. V was cut by 0 bases and J by 5 bases, with 7 bases left in between. The CDR3 loop spans 13 amino acids. Germline lookup yields CDR1 MNHEY and CDR2 SVGAGI. This CDR3 reads CASSYSGGYGYTF. CDR3 DNA: TGTGCCAGCAGTTACTCGGGAGGATATGGCTACACCTTC.

The V and J genes are TRBV10-2 and TRBJ2-7; TRBD1 might be the D (5 bases). Germline loops: CDR1 WSHSY, CDR2 SAAADI. The CDR3 totals 13 residues. Trimming stripped 6 bases from V and 0 bases from J, with 9 bases between. The CDR3 reads CASSLDSSYEQYF. The CDR3, as DNA: TGCGCCAGCAGCCTTGACAGCTCCTACGAGCAGTACTTC.

The V call is TRBV19, the J call TRBJ2-3; no clear D gene. Trimming took off 9 bases at V and 6 bases at J, with 10 bases between the two ends. Germline V CDR1 and CDR2: LNHDA, SQIVND (reference sequence). This CDR3 spans 11 amino acids. The CDR3 sequence: CASRLRDTQYF. As DNA, the CDR3 is TGTGCCAGCAGACTCCGTGATACGCAGTATTTT.

The chain joins TRBV25-1 to TRBJ2-7, with 14 positions matching TRBD2. V shed 3 bases and J 2 bases; nucleotides not matched to a gene: 6. The germline CDR1 and CDR2 sequences are MGHDK and SYGVNS. This CDR3 is 17 amino acids long. For the CDR3, the DNA is TGTGCCAGCAGTGAGACTAGCGGGAGGGCCCGAACCTACGAGCAGTACTTC. Amino acids: CASSETSGRARTYEQYF.

The V call is TRBV19, the J call TRBJ2-7; 9 bases match TRBD1. V was clipped by 5 bases and J by 6 bases; unmatched bases: 11. The CDR3 is made up of 15 amino acids. The germline CDR1 and CDR2 sequences are LNHDA and SQIVND (reference sequence). The chain's CDR3 is CASSSVTGGLGEQYF. DNA of the CDR3: TGTGCCAGTAGTTCCGTGACAGGGGGGCTGGGCGAGCAGTACTTC.

This chain uses TRBV19 with TRBJ1-5, with a weak D call TRBD1 (5 bases). The V end was cut by 3 bases, the J end by 1 base, with 22 bases between. This CDR3 has 19 amino acids. Germline V gene sequence: CDR1 LNHDA, CDR2 SQIVND (reference sequence). CDR3 amino acids: CASSMNSRGPGGSNQPQHF. The CDR3 region has the DNA TGTGCCAGTAGTATGAATTCAAGGGGACCGGGGGGGAGCAATCAGCCCCAGCATTTT. The full variable domain, in which reference TRBV19 and TRBJ1-5 provide the parts outside the CDR3, is DGGITQSPKYLFRKEGQNVTLSCEQNLNHDAMYWYRQDPGQGLRLIYYSQIVNDFQKGDIAEGYSVSREKKESFPLTVTSAQKNPTAFYLCASSMNSRGPGGSNQPQHFGDGTRLSIL.